This T cell receptor beta chain is drawn from a study of blood T cells in healthy people across ages. Study in general: Researchers report that template switching captured about one barcoded beta molecule per two T cells.

Overall study results and limits: A strong correlation was seen between TCR beta diversity and naive T cell percentage. When set beside aged donors, long-lived donors presented more naive CD4+ cells and higher diversity.

From germline, CDR1 is KGHSH and CDR2 LQKENI. This CDR3 is 14 amino acids long. The ends were cut back, 0 bases at V and 5 bases at J, with 10 bases in the middle. For the second PCR, which ran for roughly 6 to 12 cycles, a sample-barcoded 5' primer and a J-beta primer mix were used. A single record per CDR3 protein comes from TCRdb applying MiXCR to the 5' RACE reads. The sample has around 1,500,000 distinct CDR3 sequences; around two fifths are singletons. This clonotype has only one observation. Its antigen is unknown. This rearrangement joins TRBV18 to TRBJ2-5; a possible D gene is TRBD1 (6 bases). The sequence was obtained from a woman between 18 and 29 years old in good health. Specimen: blood. In nucleotides, the CDR3 is TGTGCCAGCTCACCACCGTACAGGGATGAGACCCAGTACTTC. It yields the protein CASSPPYRDETQYF. The complete variable domain, with remaining parts taken from reference TRBV18 and TRBJ2-5, reads NAGVMQNPRHLVRRRGQEARLRCSPMKGHSHVYWYRQLPEEGLKFMVYLQKENIIDESGMPKERFSAEFPKEGPSILRIQQVVRGDSAAYFCASSPPYRDETQYFGPGTRLLVL.